The 8 T cell receptor beta chains presented below share a single source sample, sequenced in a study of human T cells and chemical hapten exposure. In TCRdb, the RACE reads were re-called with MiXCR into one record per CDR3 protein. Among roughly 60,000 distinct CDR3 sequences listed, 12% were seen once. This sample's time point: patch test 3, about 24 weeks after DPC sensitization. Noted treatment: therapeutic diphenylcyclopropenone sensitization with weekly scalp DPC. The sequences come from whole blood, collected in connection with sensitization to the hapten diphenylcyclopropenone (DPC). All receptors come from a man aged 30-40 years with alopecia areata. Some clones in this sample may be carry-over from other donors' samples.

The DNA for the CDR3 is TGCAGCGTTGTTGGGACAATTGGAACCTACGAGCAGTACTTC. This translates into CSVVGTIGTYEQYF. The chain links TRBV29-1 to TRBJ2-7, with D maybe TRBD1 (6 bases). Germline-derived CDR1 and CDR2 are SQVTM and ANQGSEA. The CDR3 is made up of 14 amino acids. The germline V and J ends were trimmed by 4 bases and 2 bases, with 15 bases remaining between them.

A few counts support this clonotype. This chain links TRBV9 with TRBJ2-3; the D gene is possibly TRBD1 (5 bases). With 0 bases removed from V and 0 bases from J, the gap between germline ends came to 11 bases. Per the germline V gene, CDR1 is SGDLS and CDR2 is YYNGEE. The CDR3 extends over 16 amino acids. CDR3 in amino acids: CASSVAVGDSTDTQYF. The DNA for the CDR3 is TGTGCCAGCAGCGTAGCTGTAGGGGATAGCACAGATACGCAGTATTTT.

This clonotype showed up just a few times. The chain couples TRBV5-1 to TRBJ1-4; 9 bases match TRBD1. Trimming took 0 bases from V and 0 from J; bases not matched to a gene: 6. This CDR3 spans 18 amino acids. Per the germline V gene, CDR1 is SGHRS and CDR2 is YFSETQ. CDR3 coding DNA: TGCGCCAGCAGCTTGGCCGGGACAGGGATGGCAACTAATGAAAAACTGTTTTTT. Translating it yields CASSLAGTGMATNEKLFF.

This clonotype was counted between two and nine times. This chain uses TRBV7-2 with TRBJ2-3, with TRBD2 identical over 9 bases. The germline gives CDR1 SGHTA, CDR2 FQGNSA. Trimming took 5 bases from V and 3 from J; bases not matched to a gene: 6. The CDR3 extends over 15 amino acids. CDR3: CASSPTSGRTDTQYF. The CDR3 coding sequence is TGTGCCAGCAGCCCGACTAGCGGAAGAACAGATACGCAGTATTTT.

The sample holds a few counts of this clonotype. The V and J genes are TRBV29-1 and TRBJ1-2; possible D gene TRBD1, 6 bases. Trimming removed 7 bases from V and 2 bases from J, with 17 bases in between. Germline V CDR1 and CDR2: SQVTM, ANQGSEA. The CDR3 consists of 14 residues. CDR3: CSGLPHQGNYGYTF. The CDR3 DNA sequence: TGCAGCGGGTTGCCCCACCAGGGGAACTATGGCTACACCTTC.

This clonotype came up many times. The chain carries TRBV18 and TRBJ1-5; D gene unclear. From germline, CDR1 is KGHSH and CDR2 LQKENI. Trimming stripped 4 bases from V and 0 bases from J, with 13 bases between. The CDR3 is made up of 16 amino acids. CDR3 loop: CASSRPGLYSNQPQHF. The CDR3 region has the DNA TGTGCCAGCTCACGTCCAGGACTCTATAGCAATCAGCCCCAGCATTTT.

About this clonotype: One base away lies a much larger clone, so this may be a sequencing read error. The gene calls are TRBV9 and TRBJ2-2, with 11 bases aligning to TRBD2. The length of the CDR3 is 16 residues. Germline CDR1 is SGDLS and CDR2 is YYNGEE. This chain's CDR3 is CVSSVAPSGGTGELFF. The CDR3 bases are TGTGTCAGCAGCGTAGCCCCTAGCGGGGGGACCGGGGAGCTGTTTTTT.

This clonotype was seen a few times. V gene TRBV7-9 combines with J gene TRBJ2-5; 10 nucleotides line up with TRBD1. Germline V lookup: CDR1 SEHNR, CDR2 FQNEAQ (reference sequence). The V segment lost 5 bases and the J segment 3 bases; nucleotides outside the gene matches: 3. The CDR3 runs to 14 residues. CDR3 sequence: CASSLGQGEETQYF. The DNA of the CDR3 is TGTGCCAGCAGCCTAGGACAGGGGGAAGAGACCCAGTACTTC.